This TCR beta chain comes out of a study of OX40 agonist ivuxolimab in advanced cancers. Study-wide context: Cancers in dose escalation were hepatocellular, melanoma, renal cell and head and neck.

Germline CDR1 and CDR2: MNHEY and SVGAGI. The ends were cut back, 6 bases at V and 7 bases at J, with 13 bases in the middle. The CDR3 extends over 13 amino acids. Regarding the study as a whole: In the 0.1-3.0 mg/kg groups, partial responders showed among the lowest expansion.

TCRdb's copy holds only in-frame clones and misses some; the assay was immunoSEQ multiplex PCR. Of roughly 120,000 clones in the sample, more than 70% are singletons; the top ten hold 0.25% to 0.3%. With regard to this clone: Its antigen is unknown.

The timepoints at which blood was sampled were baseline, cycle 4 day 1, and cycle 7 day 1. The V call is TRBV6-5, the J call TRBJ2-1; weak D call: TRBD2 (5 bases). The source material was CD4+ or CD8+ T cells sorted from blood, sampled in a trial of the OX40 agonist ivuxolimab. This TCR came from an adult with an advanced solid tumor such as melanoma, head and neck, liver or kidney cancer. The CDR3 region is CASRPQGGNEQFF. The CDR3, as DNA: TGTGCCAGCAGACCTCAAGGCGGGAATGAGCAGTTCTTC.